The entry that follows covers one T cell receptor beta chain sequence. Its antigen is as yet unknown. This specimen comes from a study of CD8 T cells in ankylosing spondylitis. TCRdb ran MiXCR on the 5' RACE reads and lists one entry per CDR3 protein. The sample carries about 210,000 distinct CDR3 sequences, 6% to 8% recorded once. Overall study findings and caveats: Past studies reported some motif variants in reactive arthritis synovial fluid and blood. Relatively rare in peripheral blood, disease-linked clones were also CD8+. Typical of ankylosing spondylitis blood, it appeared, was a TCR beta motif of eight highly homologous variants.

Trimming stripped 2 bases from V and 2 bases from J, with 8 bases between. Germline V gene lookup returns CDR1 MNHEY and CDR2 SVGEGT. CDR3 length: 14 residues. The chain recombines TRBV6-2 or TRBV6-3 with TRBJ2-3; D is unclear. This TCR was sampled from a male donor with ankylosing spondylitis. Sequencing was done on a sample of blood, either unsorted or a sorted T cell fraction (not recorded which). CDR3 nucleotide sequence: TGTGCCAGCAGTTACGGTGGGCCCACAGATACGCAGTATTTT. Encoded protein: CASSYGGPTDTQYF.